This T cell receptor (beta chain) emerged from a study of T-cell reconstitution after alpha-beta-depleted transplantation in children. Overall study findings and caveats: T-cell counts and diversity at one year post-transplant came mainly from newly produced T cells. About two months after transplant, alpha-beta T cells reportedly came from several hundred expanded graft clones.

This clonotype was seen ten or more times. Its antigen is as yet unknown. V gave up 4 bases and J gave up 0 bases, with 10 bases separating them. The CDR3 is 13 residues long. Germline CDR1 is SQVTM and CDR2 is ANQGSEA. Preparation of the TCRbeta library was carried out with unique molecular identifiers. TCRdb reanalysed the PCR reads using MiXCR and keeps one entry per CDR3 protein. The sample holds 190,000 or so distinct CDR3 sequences; 5% to 7.5% are singletons and the top ten take about 4.4%. The rearrangement uses TRBV29-1 and TRBJ2-7; the D gene is possibly TRBD2 (5 bases). The receptor was isolated from a girl under three years old with combined immunodeficiency, due to receive a stem cell transplant. The sequencing here drew on PBMCs, taken before TCRalphabeta/CD19-depleted stem cell transplant. CDR3 region: CSVGIANSYEQYF. The CDR3 DNA reads as TGCAGCGTTGGGATAGCGAACTCCTACGAGCAGTACTTC.